This entry describes one T cell receptor (beta chain). The data were taken from a study of shared clonotypes between healthy human individuals. The repertoire was sequenced with immunoSEQ multiplex PCR; TCRdb's copy has only in-frame clones and lacks some. The sample has around 1.6 million clones, 95% to 99% seen once; the top ten hold about 0.42%. This CDR3 has 15 amino acids. J was trimmed by 5 bases and V by 2 bases; bases with no gene match: 6. The germline gives CDR1 SGHRS, CDR2 YFSETQ. CD4+ cell separation produced CD45RA+ naive and CD45RA-negative memory subsets. The clonotype comes from a man under 40 in good health. Sequenced: naive CD4+ T cells sorted from blood. Subset of the sample: CD45RA+ positively selected. The chain carries TRBV5-1 and TRBJ2-1, with TRBD1 identical over 8 bases. The CDR3 region has the DNA TGCGCCAGCAGCTTTCGGACAGGGAGGAACAATGAGCAGTTCTTC. Translated, it gives CASSFRTGRNNEQFF.